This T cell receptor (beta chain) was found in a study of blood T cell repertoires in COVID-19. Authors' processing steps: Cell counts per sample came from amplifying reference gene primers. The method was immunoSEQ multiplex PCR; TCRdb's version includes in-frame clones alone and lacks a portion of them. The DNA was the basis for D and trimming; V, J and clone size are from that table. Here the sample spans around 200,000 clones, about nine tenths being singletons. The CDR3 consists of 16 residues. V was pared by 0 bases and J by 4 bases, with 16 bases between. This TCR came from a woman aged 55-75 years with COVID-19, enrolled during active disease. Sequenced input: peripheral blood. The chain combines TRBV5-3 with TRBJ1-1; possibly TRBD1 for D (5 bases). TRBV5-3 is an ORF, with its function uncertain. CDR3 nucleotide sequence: TGTGCCAGAAGCTTGGTCCCGTTGGGGGGGAGCACTGAAGCTTTCTTT. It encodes CARSLVPLGGSTEAFF.